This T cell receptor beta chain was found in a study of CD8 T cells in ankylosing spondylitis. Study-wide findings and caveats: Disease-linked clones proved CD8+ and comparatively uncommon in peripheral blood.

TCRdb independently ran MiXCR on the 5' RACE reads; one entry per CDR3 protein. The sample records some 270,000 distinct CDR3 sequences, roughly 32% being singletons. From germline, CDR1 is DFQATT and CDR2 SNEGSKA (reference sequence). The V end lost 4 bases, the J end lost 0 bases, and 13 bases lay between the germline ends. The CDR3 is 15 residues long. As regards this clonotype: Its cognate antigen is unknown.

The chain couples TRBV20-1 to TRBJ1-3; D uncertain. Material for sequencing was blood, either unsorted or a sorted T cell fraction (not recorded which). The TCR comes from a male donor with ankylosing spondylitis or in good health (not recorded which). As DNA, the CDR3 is TGCAGTGCTAAAGTGGGAAGCTTCTCTGGAAACACCATATATTTT. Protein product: CSAKVGSFSGNTIYF.